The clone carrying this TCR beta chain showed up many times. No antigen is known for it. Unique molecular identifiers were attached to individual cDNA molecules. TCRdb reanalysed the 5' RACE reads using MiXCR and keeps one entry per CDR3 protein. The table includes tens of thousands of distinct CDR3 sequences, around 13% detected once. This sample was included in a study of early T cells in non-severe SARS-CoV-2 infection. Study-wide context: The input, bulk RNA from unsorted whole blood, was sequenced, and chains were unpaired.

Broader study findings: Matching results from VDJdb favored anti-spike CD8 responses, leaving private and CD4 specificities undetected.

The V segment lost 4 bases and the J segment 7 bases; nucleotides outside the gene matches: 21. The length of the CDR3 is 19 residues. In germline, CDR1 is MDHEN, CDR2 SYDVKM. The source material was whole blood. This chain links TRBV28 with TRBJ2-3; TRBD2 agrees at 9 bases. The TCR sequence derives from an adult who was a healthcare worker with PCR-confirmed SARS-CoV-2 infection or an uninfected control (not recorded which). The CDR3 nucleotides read TGTGCCAGCAGTTCGTACGAAAACTTAGCGGGAGTCCCGGGGCATACGCAGTATTTT. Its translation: CASSSYENLAGVPGHTQYF.